Below are 25 T cell receptor beta chains sequenced from a single sample in a study of siplizumab effects on memory and regulatory T cells. Repertoires were generated with immunoSEQ multiplex PCR, while TCRdb's copy carries only in-frame clones and drops some. The data show around 100,000 clones, around 94% seen once. Sequencing input: Tregs sorted from blood. The source is a human donor in good health.

The chain has TRBV11-2 and TRBJ1-4, with D possibly matching TRBD1 (5 bases). Germline CDR1 reads SGHAT; CDR2 reads FQNNGV. The CDR3 has 17 residues. V was clipped by 2 bases and J by 8 bases, with 21 bases between them. The CDR3 DNA sequence: TGTGCCAGCAGCTTATCACTCTTGGGTCAGGGCGGGGAAAAACTGTTTTTT. This codes for CASSLSLLGQGGEKLFF.

The chain joins TRBV29-1 to TRBJ2-1, with D hard to call. The germline V and J ends were trimmed by 5 bases and 0 bases, with 11 bases remaining between them. Germline V gene lookup returns CDR1 SQVTM and CDR2 ANQGSEA. This CDR3 region has 14 residues. CDR3 amino acids: CSVTPRSSYNEQFF. DNA of the CDR3: TGCAGCGTTACCCCTAGGAGCTCCTACAATGAGCAGTTCTTC.

The chain recombines TRBV5-1 with TRBJ2-7; TRBD2 agrees at 13 bases. This CDR3 is built from 19 residues. V lost 4 bases, J lost 2 bases, and 15 bases stayed unmatched. CDR1 and CDR2 (germline): SGHRS, YFSETQ. The CDR3 DNA reads as TGCGCCAGCAGCGTCGTAGCCGGGACTAGCGGGGTAGGAGCCTACGAGCAGTACTTC. Translating it yields CASSVVAGTSGVGAYEQYF.

This chain joins TRBV30 and TRBJ2-7; weak D call: TRBD1 (5 bases). The germline CDR1 and CDR2 sequences are GTSNPN and SVGIG (reference sequence). The CDR3 length is 13 residues. V lost 1 base and J lost 2, with 9 bases in between. The CDR3 sequence: CAWSEGQAYEQYF. CDR3 DNA sequence: TGTGCCTGGAGTGAGGGGCAAGCCTACGAGCAGTACTTC.

The chain links TRBV18 to TRBJ2-1, with D perhaps matching TRBD1 (6 bases). There are 14 residues in the CDR3. Germline CDR1 KGHSH, CDR2 LQKENI. Trimming removed 7 bases from V and 5 bases from J, with 15 bases in between. CDR3 residues: CASLSRGSDNEQFF. The CDR3 DNA reads as TGTGCCAGCTTAAGCAGGGGATCGGACAATGAGCAGTTCTTC.

This chain uses TRBV27 with TRBJ1-3, with 7 bases matching TRBD1. The CDR3 runs to 13 residues. Trimming cost V 6 bases and J 4 bases; bases outside gene matches: 3. The germline CDR1 and CDR2 sequences are MNHEY and SMNVEV (reference sequence). In DNA form, the CDR3 reads TGTGCCAGCAGGCCGGACAGGGGAAACACCATATATTTT. Translating gives CASRPDRGNTIYF.

The chain joins TRBV10-1 to TRBJ1-1; tentatively, D is TRBD1 (6 bases). The CDR3 sequence is 13 residues long. V gave up 5 bases and J gave up 4 bases, with 11 bases separating them. The germline V gene encodes CDR1 WNHNN and CDR2 SYGVQD (reference sequence). The CDR3 protein is CASSSRGGTEAFF. The CDR3, as DNA: TGCGCCAGCAGTTCGAGGGGGGGCACTGAAGCTTTCTTT.

The chain combines TRBV18 with TRBJ1-1; D uncertain. Trimming took 3 bases from V and 3 from J, leaving 14 bases between them. Germline V gives CDR1 KGHSH, CDR2 LQKENI. The CDR3 loop spans 15 amino acids. The CDR3 here is CASSPGEQIYTEAFF. CDR3 bases: TGTGCCAGCTCACCGGGCGAACAGATCTACACTGAAGCTTTCTTT.

The chain links TRBV18 to TRBJ1-5, with D unclear. The CDR3 runs 13 residues. Germline values: CDR1 KGHSH, CDR2 LQKENI. Trimming took off 4 bases at V and 5 bases at J, with 9 bases between the two ends. CDR3 sequence (DNA): TGTGCCAGCTCACTAGACCCGGATCAGCCCCAGCATTTT. Protein sequence: CASSLDPDQPQHF.

The chain uses TRBV10-3 and TRBJ2-7; no reliable D call. CDR1 is ENHRY, CDR2 SYGVKD, per germline. This CDR3 region has 11 residues. V was clipped by 4 bases and J by 4 bases, with 5 bases between them. CDR3 bases: TGTGCCATCAGTGCTTCTTACGAGCAGTACTTC. Residues: CAISASYEQYF.

This rearrangement joins TRBV5-5 to TRBJ2-3, with D possibly matching TRBD2 (6 bases). This CDR3 spans 16 amino acids. Trimming removed 0 bases from V and 0 bases from J, with 11 bases in between. Germline V gene lookup returns CDR1 SGHKS and CDR2 YYEKEE (reference sequence). CDR3 in amino acids: CASSLAYGTSTDTQYF. For the CDR3, the DNA is TGTGCCAGCAGCTTGGCTTACGGGACTAGCACAGATACGCAGTATTTT.

The chain combines TRBV30 with TRBJ2-6; no clear D gene. Germline CDR1 and CDR2: GTSNPN and SVGIG (reference sequence). The CDR3 sequence is 15 residues long. Trimming removed 0 bases from V and 2 bases from J, with 8 bases in between. The CDR3 sequence is CAWSVWQAGANVLTF. As DNA, the CDR3 is TGTGCCTGGAGTGTTTGGCAGGCTGGGGCCAACGTCCTGACTTTC.

The rearrangement joins TRBV6-6 to TRBJ2-5, with TRBD1 matching 10 bases. This CDR3 spans 15 amino acids. Germline V gives CDR1 MNHNY, CDR2 SVGAGI (reference sequence). J was trimmed by 4 bases and V by 6 bases; bases with no gene match: 8. Written as DNA, the CDR3 is TGTGCCAGCAGGGGGACAGGGGCGCCAGGAGAGACCCAGTACTTC. Its protein product is CASRGTGAPGETQYF.

V and J are TRBV7-3 and TRBJ2-1; a weak D match, TRBD2 (6 bases). Per germline, CDR1 SGHTA and CDR2 FQGTGA. CDR3 length: 15 residues. V was pared by 5 bases and J by 12 bases, with 23 bases between. The DNA of the CDR3 is TGTGCCAGCAGCGCGACCGGAGGGACTGCGGTAGGGCAGTTCTTC. Its translation is CASSATGGTAVGQFF.

The rearrangement links TRBV2 to TRBJ1-4; TRBD1 matches 8 bases. Unmatched junction bases numbered 2, after V lost 6 bases and J lost 2 bases. The germline gives CDR1 SNHLY, CDR2 FYNNEI. The CDR3 consists of 14 residues. In DNA, the CDR3 is TGTGCCAGCAGCAACAGGGGGACTAATGAAAAACTGTTTTTT. It encodes CASSNRGTNEKLFF. The full variable domain, with the rest looked up from reference TRBV2 and TRBJ1-4, is EPEVTQTPSHQVTQMGQEVILRCVPISNHLYFYWYRQILGQKVEFLVSFYNNEISEKSEIFDDQFSVERPDGSNFTLKIRSTKLEDSAMYFCASSNRGTNEKLFFGSGTQLSVL.

V and J are TRBV9 and TRBJ1-2, with D possibly being TRBD1 (6 bases). CDR3 length: 15 amino acids. V lost 0 bases and J 2 bases, leaving 11 bases between the germline ends. Per germline, CDR1 SGDLS and CDR2 YYNGEE. The CDR3 region is CASSVGGRGNYGYTF. In DNA form, the CDR3 reads TGTGCCAGCAGCGTAGGGGGAAGGGGGAACTATGGCTACACCTTC.

The chain links TRBV11-2 to TRBJ1-6, with D uncertain. V lost 5 bases and J 10 bases, leaving 9 bases between the germline ends. The germline V gene has CDR1 SGHAT and CDR2 FQNNGV. The CDR3 covers 12 residues. The CDR3 spells CASSPGGSPLHF. CDR3 bases: TGTGCCAGCAGCCCGGGTGGCTCACCCCTCCACTTT. Full variable domain (outside the CDR3, taken from reference TRBV11-2 and TRBJ1-6): EAGVAQSPRYKIIEKRQSVAFWCNPISGHATLYWYQQILGQGPKLLIQFQNNGVVDDSQLPKDRFSAERLKGVDSTLKIQPAKLEDSAVYLCASSPGGSPLHFGNGTRLTVT.

The chain combines TRBV11-2 with TRBJ1-4, with 8 bases fitting TRBD1. The V gene's germline CDR1 is SGHAT and CDR2 FQNNGV. After removal of 5 bases from V and 8 bases from J, the junction contained 10 bases not matched to a gene. The CDR3 has 15 amino acids. The CDR3 reads CASSPRTGLGEKLFF. CDR3 DNA sequence: TGTGCCAGCAGCCCCCGGACAGGGTTGGGGGAAAAACTGTTTTTT.

DNA of the CDR3: TGTGCCAGCTCACCACAACGGGAGAACACTGAAGCTTTCTTT. It translates to CASSPQRENTEAFF. The gene calls are TRBV18 and TRBJ1-1; D gene unclear. The length of the CDR3 is 14 residues. V shed 1 base and J shed 1 base, with 7 bases lying between them. CDR1 and CDR2 from the germline V gene are KGHSH and LQKENI.

The CDR3: CASLAGGISYNEQFF. The CDR3 DNA follows: TGTGCCAGCTTAGCGGGAGGGATTTCCTACAATGAGCAGTTCTTC. The chain recombines TRBV6-1 with TRBJ2-1, with 11 bases identical to TRBD2. Trimming removed 8 bases from V and 1 base from J; junction bases left unmatched: 4. The germline V gene has CDR1 MNHNS and CDR2 SASEGT. The CDR3 covers 15 residues.

This clone was counted a single time. The rearrangement joins TRBV10-1 to TRBJ2-3, with D tentatively TRBD2 (5 bases). The CDR3 has 14 residues. The germline CDR1 and CDR2 sequences are WNHNN and SYGVQD (reference sequence). Trimming removed 3 bases at V and 6 bases at J, with 13 bases between. CDR3 protein: CASSDARRSDTQYF. The CDR3 DNA is TGCGCCAGCAGTGACGCTAGGAGGTCCGATACGCAGTATTTT.

The V and J genes are TRBV9 and TRBJ2-7; the match to TRBD2 covers 11 bases. The length of the CDR3 is 17 residues. Germline CDR1 and CDR2: SGDLS and YYNGEE. V trimming: 0 bases; J trimming: 0 bases; junction bases outside the gene matches: 5. The CDR3 is CASSVGLAGWSSYEQYF. The CDR3 bases are TGTGCCAGCAGCGTAGGACTAGCGGGATGGAGCTCCTACGAGCAGTACTTC.

The V call is TRBV27, the J call TRBJ2-3; weak D call: TRBD2 (7 bases). Trimming left V 3 bases short and J 1 base short, with 17 bases between. CDR1 and CDR2 from the germline V gene are MNHEY and SMNVEV (reference sequence). This CDR3 is built from 17 residues. CDR3 region: CASSLFRGATRTDTQYF. The CDR3 bases are TGTGCCAGCAGTTTGTTCCGGGGGGCAACTCGCACAGATACGCAGTATTTT.

This rearrangement joins TRBV18 to TRBJ2-7, with D tentatively TRBD1 (5 bases). Germline V lookup: CDR1 KGHSH, CDR2 LQKENI. The ends were cut back, 3 bases at V and 6 bases at J, with 12 bases in the middle. The CDR3 length is 13 residues. The CDR3 nucleotides are TGTGCCAGCTCACCCCTCGACAGAGGCGAGCAGTACTTC. It translates to CASSPLDRGEQYF.

The rearrangement links TRBV4-1 to TRBJ1-1; TRBD1 might be the D (5 bases). Germline loops: CDR1 MGHRA, CDR2 YSYEKL. The ends were cut back, 1 base at V and 1 base at J, with 7 bases in the middle. The CDR3 totals 14 residues. CDR3 nucleotide sequence: TGCGCCAGCAGCCAAGTAGGGGAGAACACTGAAGCTTTCTTT. Its protein product is CASSQVGENTEAFF.